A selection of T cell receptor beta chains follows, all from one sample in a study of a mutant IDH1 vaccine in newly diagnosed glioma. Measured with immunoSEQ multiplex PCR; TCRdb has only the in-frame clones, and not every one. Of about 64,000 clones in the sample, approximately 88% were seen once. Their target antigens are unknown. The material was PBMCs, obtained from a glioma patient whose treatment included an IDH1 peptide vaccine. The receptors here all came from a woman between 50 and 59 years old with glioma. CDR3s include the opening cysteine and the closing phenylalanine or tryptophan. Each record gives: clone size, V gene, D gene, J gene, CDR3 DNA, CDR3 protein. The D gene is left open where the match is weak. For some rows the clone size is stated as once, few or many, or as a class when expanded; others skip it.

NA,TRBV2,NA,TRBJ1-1,TGTGCCAGCAGTGAAGCGCCGGGGAGTTACGAAGCTTTCTTT,CASSEAPGSYEAFF
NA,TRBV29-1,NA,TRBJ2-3,TGCAGCGGGGCGAGGGCAGATACGCAGTATTTT,CSGARADTQYF
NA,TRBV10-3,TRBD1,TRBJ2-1,TGTGCCATCAGTGGTAATACGGGACAGGTTAATGAGCAGTTCTTC,CAISGNTGQVNEQFF
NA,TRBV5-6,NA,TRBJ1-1,TGTGCCAGCAGCTTGGCCACTGAAGCTTTCTTT,CASSLATEAFF
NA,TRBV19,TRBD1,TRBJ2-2,TGTGCCAGTAGGCCACAATCGGGACAGGGGAACACCGGGGAGCTGTTTTTT,CASRPQSGQGNTGELFF
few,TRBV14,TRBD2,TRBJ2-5,TGTGCCAGCAGCCAAGACAGGACGGGGGGGTTCCAAGAGACCCAGTACTTC,CASSQDRTGGFQETQYF
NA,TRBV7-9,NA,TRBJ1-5,TGTGCCAGCAGCTTAGCAGGGAGGGACAATCAGCCCCAGCATTTT,CASSLAGRDNQPQHF
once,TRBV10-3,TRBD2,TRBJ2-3,TGTGCCATCAGTGATAGGTTCGGGGGGGCCTTACGCACAGATACGCAGTATTTT,CAISDRFGGALRTDTQYF
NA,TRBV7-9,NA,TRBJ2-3,TGTGCCAGCAGCCAGCTAGCATGGGGCGTCAGCACAGATACGCAGTATTTT,CASSQLAWGVSTDTQYF
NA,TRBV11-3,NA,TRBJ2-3,TGTGCCAGCAGCTTAGCCCAATACACAGATACGCAGTATTTT,CASSLAQYTDTQYF
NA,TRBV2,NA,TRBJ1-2,TGTGCCAGCAGTGAAGGAGAAGGGGGAACGTACACCTTC,CASSEGEGGTYTF
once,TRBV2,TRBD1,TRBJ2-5,TGTGCCGGCGCTGGGACAGCCCTGGAGACCCAGTACTTC,CAGAGTALETQYF
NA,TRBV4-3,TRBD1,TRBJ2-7,TGCGCCAGCAGCCAAGACCGGGACAGACTCTACGAGCAGTACTTC,CASSQDRDRLYEQYF
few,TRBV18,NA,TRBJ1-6,TGTGCCAGCTCACCATATAATTCACCCCTCCACTTT,CASSPYNSPLHF
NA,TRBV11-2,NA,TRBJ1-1,TGTGCCAGCAGCTTACTTCGAGTGGAGGAAGGTGAAGCTTTCTTT,CASSLLRVEEGEAFF
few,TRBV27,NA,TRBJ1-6,TGTGCCAGCAGTTTTACCCTGAGTGGTTCACCCCTCCACTTT,CASSFTLSGSPLHF
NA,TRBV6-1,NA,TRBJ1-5,TGTGCCAGCAGTGAAGCGCGCAGCAATCAGCCCCAGCATTTT,CASSEARSNQPQHF
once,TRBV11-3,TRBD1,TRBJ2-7,TGTGCCAGCAGCCCGACCGGGACAGGGGTCTACGAGCAGTACTTC,CASSPTGTGVYEQYF
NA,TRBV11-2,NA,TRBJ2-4,TGTGCCAGCAAGCCTAGTCTCAGCCCCAAAAACATTCAGTACTTC,CASKPSLSPKNIQYF
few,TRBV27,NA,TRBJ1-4,TGTGCCAGCAGTTTACGCCCGGGGGCCGAAAAACTGTTTTTT,CASSLRPGAEKLFF
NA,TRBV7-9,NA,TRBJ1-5,TGTGCCAGCAGCCTCAGCGGGGGGGACCAGCCCCAGCATTTT,CASSLSGGDQPQHF
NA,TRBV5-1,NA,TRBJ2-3,TGCGCCAGCAGCTTGGAAAGCCGCACAGATACGCAGTATTTT,CASSLESRTDTQYF
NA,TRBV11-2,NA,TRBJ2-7,TGTGCCAGCAGCTTGACAGGTTACGAGCAGTACTTC,CASSLTGYEQYF
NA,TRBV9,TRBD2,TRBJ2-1,TGTGCCAGCAGCGTTAAGCGGGGGGGGCACAATGAGCAGTTCTTC,CASSVKRGGHNEQFF
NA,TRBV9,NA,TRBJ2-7,TGTGCCAGCAGCGTTGGCACGGGGGCACGCCTGCACGAGCAGTACTTC,CASSVGTGARLHEQYF
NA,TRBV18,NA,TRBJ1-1,TGTGCCAGCTCACCAGGGGGAGTGAAGGACGCTGAAGCTTTCTTT,CASSPGGVKDAEAFF
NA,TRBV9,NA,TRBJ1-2,TGTGCCAGCAGCCCGGGCTCCCAGATTGGCTACACCTTC,CASSPGSQIGYTF
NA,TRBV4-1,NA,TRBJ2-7,TGCGCCAGCAGCCAACGCGACACAAATCCGGCCTACGAGCAGTACTTC,CASSQRDTNPAYEQYF
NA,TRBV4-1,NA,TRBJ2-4,TGCGCCAGCAGCCAAGATACTTTATGGACGGAGCTACTAGCCAAAAACATTCAGTACTTC,CASSQDTLWTELLAKNIQYF
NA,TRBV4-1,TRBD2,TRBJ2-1,TGCGCCAGCAGCCAAGATTTGCTAGCGGGGGGCCACGATGAGCAGTTCTTC,CASSQDLLAGGHDEQFF
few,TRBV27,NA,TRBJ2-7,TGTGCCAGCAGTGAAAAAGGTACCTTTACCTACGAGCAGTACTTC,CASSEKGTFTYEQYF
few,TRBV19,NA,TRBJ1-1,TGTGCCAGTAGGATTATCAGGTTAGGTAGAACTGAAGCTTTCTTT,CASRIIRLGRTEAFF
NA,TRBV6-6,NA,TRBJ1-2,TGTGCCAGCAGTTACAAGGGGTCTAACTATGGCTACACCTTC,CASSYKGSNYGYTF
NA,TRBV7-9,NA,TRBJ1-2,TGTGCCAGCTCCGCCTCATCAGTCCGAAGCTATGGCTACACCTTC,CASSASSVRSYGYTF
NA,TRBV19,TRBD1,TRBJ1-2,TGTGCCAGTAGTCCCGGGACAGGGGGCATGAACTATGGCTACACCTTC,CASSPGTGGMNYGYTF
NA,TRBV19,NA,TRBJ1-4,TGTGCCAGTAGTACCGGGAGGGCAACTAATGAAAAACTGTTTTTT,CASSTGRATNEKLFF
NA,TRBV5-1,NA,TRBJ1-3,TGCGCCAGCAGCTTGGACACAGCATCTGGAAACACCATATATTTT,CASSLDTASGNTIYF
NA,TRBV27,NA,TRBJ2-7,TGTGCCAGCAGTCCTACCGTGCGGGGGCCCCGAGCCGAGCAGTACTTC,CASSPTVRGPRAEQYF
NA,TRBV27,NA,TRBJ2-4,TGTGCCAGCGGGAGCAAAAACATTCAGTACTTC,CASGSKNIQYF
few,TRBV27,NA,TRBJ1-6,TGTGCCAGCCGAAAGGGAAATTCACCCCTCCACTTT,CASRKGNSPLHF
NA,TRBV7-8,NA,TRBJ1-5,TGTGCCAGCAGCTTAAAGGGTCCGGCTCGGGAGCCCCAGCATTTT,CASSLKGPAREPQHF
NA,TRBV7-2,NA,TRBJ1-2,TGTGCCAGCAACATCCCACCGGAAGGTGGCTACACCTTC,CASNIPPEGGYTF
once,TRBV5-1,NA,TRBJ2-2,TGCGCCAGCAGTTCCATCGGGGCCTTGGGGGACACCGGGGAGCTGTTTTTT,CASSSIGALGDTGELFF
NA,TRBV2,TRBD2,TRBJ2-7,TGTGCCACCTGGACTAGCGGGGGGTACGAGCAGTACTTC,CATWTSGGYEQYF
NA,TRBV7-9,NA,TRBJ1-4,TGTGCCAGCAGCTTCCGGGTCGAAGCGGAACTGTTTTTT,CASSFRVEAELFF
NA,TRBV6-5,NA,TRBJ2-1,TGTGCCAGCAGCAGACAGGTGACCTACAATGAGCAGTTCTTC,CASSRQVTYNEQFF
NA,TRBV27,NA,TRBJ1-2,TGTGCCAGCAGTTTAACGTCGGGCAGGGCTGGCTACACCTTC,CASSLTSGRAGYTF
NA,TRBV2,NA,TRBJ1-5,TGTGCCAGCAGTGGAGGGGGGAGCAATCAGCCCCAGCATTTT,CASSGGGSNQPQHF
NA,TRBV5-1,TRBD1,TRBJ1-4,TGCGCCAGCAGCAAACCGGACAGGGGCCAAGAAAAACTGTTTTTT,CASSKPDRGQEKLFF
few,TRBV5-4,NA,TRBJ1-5,TGTGCCAGCAGCTCTTCATCGGACAGTCATCAGCCCCAGCATTTT,CASSSSSDSHQPQHF
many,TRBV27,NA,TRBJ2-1,TGTGCCAGCAGTTTATTGAACCCGAGTTACAATGAGCAGTTCTTC,CASSLLNPSYNEQFF
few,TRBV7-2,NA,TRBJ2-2,TGTGCCAGCAGATTAGGGGGGTTGAACACCGGGGAGCTGTTTTTT,CASRLGGLNTGELFF